This T cell receptor beta chain came from a study of lymphopenia after photon versus proton radiotherapy (dated by TCRdb to the late 2010s). Background for the entire study: Photon and proton radiation therapy were compared by the study for their immunological effects in patients with gastrointestinal tumors who developed high-grade lymphopenia. The goal of the study was to characterize the differences between the two radiation modalities in how they affect the immune system. A cohort of under 25 patients with gastrointestinal tumors who received either photon or proton therapy and subsequently developed lymphopenia was included.

The library was made by the immunoSEQ multiplex PCR assay. T cell repertoires were profiled with deep sequencing of rearranged TCR beta loci together with multiparametric flow cytometry. The table was pulled from immuneACCESS by TCRdb, which kept in-frame rearrangements only. Such tables lose some clones; where checked, under half of the loss comes from unresolved V genes, and the rest has no known cause. The sample contains under 65,000 clones, approximately 88% of them found a single time. Clones ranked in the top ten supply around 2.1% of the sample. As regards this clone: The clone's antigen remains unknown. Base qualities are not recorded, but no much larger clone differs from it by a single base.

From its cysteine to its phenylalanine, the CDR3 spans 18 amino acids. Just CDR3 DNA is preserved here, 54 bases in frame from base 1. The germline V gene yields MGHRA for CDR1 and YSYEKL for CDR2. V drops 4 bases and J drops 0 bases, leaving 21 bases in between. The paper as a whole reports these results and caveats: Relative stability during treatment was observed in proton-treated patients, whereas loss of naive T cells and TCR diversity and gain of effector/memory populations were observed in photon-treated patients. Across the cohort, among patients who died, a greater drop in TCR diversity after the nadir was inversely correlated with overall survival time. The survival association was assessed only in patients who died, and better survival with proton therapy was presented by the authors as a possibility rather than a demonstrated result. After the lymphocyte count nadir, oligoclonal expansion, especially of CD8+ Temra cells, was observed in photon-treated repertoires, and the drop in diversity was driven by this expansion.

Here the sequenced sample was peripheral blood, taken from a patient treated with proton-based radiotherapy. This chain is built from TRBV4-1 and TRBJ1-1; the D gene is possibly TRBD1, with 5 bases matching. This TCR came from a man aged 55 to 70 with pancreatic cancer. The bases are TGCGCCAGCAGCCGGGACCCGGTAGTCGCTAGATTGAACACTGAAGCTTTCTTT. This gives the protein CASSRDPVVARLNTEAFF.